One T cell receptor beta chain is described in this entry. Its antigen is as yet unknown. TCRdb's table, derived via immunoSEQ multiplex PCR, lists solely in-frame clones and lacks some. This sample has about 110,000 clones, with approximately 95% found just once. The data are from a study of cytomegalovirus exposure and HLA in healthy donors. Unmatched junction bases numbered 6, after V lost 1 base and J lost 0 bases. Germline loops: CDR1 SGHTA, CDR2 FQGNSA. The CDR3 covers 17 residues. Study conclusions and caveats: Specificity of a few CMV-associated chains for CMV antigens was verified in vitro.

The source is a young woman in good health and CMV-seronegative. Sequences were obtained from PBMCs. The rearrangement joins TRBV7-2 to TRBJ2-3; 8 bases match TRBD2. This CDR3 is CASSLVHGGASTDTQYF. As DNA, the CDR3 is TGTGCCAGCAGCTTAGTCCACGGGGGGGCAAGCACAGATACGCAGTATTTT.